A single sample gave rise to the 32 T cell receptor beta chains below, sequenced in a study of human T cells and chemical hapten exposure. TCRdb recomputed calls from the RACE reads with MiXCR, one row per CDR3 protein. Of 200,000 to 300,000 distinct CDR3 sequences in the sample, roughly 8.9% were seen once. The time point here: pre-sensitization, week 0. Treatment described: therapeutic diphenylcyclopropenone sensitization with weekly scalp DPC. Sequences were derived from whole blood, sampled in connection with sensitization to the hapten diphenylcyclopropenone (DPC). The receptors come from a woman aged 40 to 50 with alopecia areata. Some clones in this sample may be carry-over from other donors' samples.

V gene TRBV20-1 combines with J gene TRBJ1-5, with D unclear. V shed 0 bases and J shed 6 bases, with 15 bases lying between them. The germline gives CDR1 DFQATT, CDR2 SNEGSKA (reference sequence). This CDR3 has 15 amino acids. The CDR3 region is CSARDGRGRSQPQHF. CDR3 nucleotides: TGCAGTGCTAGAGATGGACGGGGTCGGAGTCAGCCCCAGCATTTT.

This clonotype was observed a few times. V is TRBV3-1 and J is TRBJ2-5; 7 nucleotides agree with TRBD1. The CDR3 sequence is 16 residues long. Trimming cost V 4 bases and J 0 bases; bases outside gene matches: 8. Germline CDR1 is LGHDT and CDR2 is YNNKEL (reference sequence). The CDR3 loop is CASSPGDSTYQETQYF. CDR3 coding DNA: TGTGCCAGCAGCCCAGGGGACAGCACCTACCAAGAGACCCAGTACTTC.

Ten or more counts support this clonotype. A junction boundary mismatches the germline segment, possibly from a read error. The rearrangement links TRBV6-2 or TRBV6-3 to TRBJ1-1; D is perhaps TRBD1 (6 bases). Germline V gives CDR1 MNHEY, CDR2 SVGEGT. The CDR3 runs 15 residues. CDR3 protein: CASTYGGWMNTEAFF. For the CDR3, the DNA is TGTGCCAGCACTTACGGGGGCTGGATGAACACTGAAGCTTTCTTT.

This clonotype was observed a handful of times. CDR3 bases: TGTGCCAGCAGCTTAGCCCCACCTAGGGGTGAGCAGTTCTTC. This gives the protein CASSLAPPRGEQFF. The gene calls are TRBV11-1 and TRBJ2-1; D perhaps matches TRBD1 (5 bases). The CDR3 has 14 amino acids. Germline-derived CDR1 and CDR2 are SGHAT and FQDESV (reference sequence). V dropped 0 bases and J dropped 9 bases, with 12 bases sitting between them.

The chain combines TRBV20-1 with TRBJ2-1; TRBD1 matches 7 bases. Unmatched junction bases numbered 7, after V lost 8 bases and J lost 0 bases. There are 14 residues in the CDR3. Germline V gene sequence: CDR1 DFQATT, CDR2 SNEGSKA (reference sequence). Here the CDR3 DNA reads TGCAGTCCATGGACAGGAAGCTCCTACAATGAGCAGTTCTTC. Protein product: CSPWTGSSYNEQFF.

The chain uses TRBV7-2 and TRBJ2-3, with 9 positions matching TRBD2. Trimming removed 2 bases from V and 10 bases from J; junction bases left unmatched: 10. Germline values: CDR1 SGHTA, CDR2 FQGNSA. The CDR3 is 15 residues long. This CDR3 is CASSLLSGRILAQYF. As DNA, the CDR3 is TGTGCCAGCAGCTTACTCAGCGGGAGGATTCTAGCGCAGTATTTT.

This clonotype was observed a handful of times. The chain links TRBV5-1 to TRBJ2-3; D remains unclear. Germline V lookup: CDR1 SGHRS, CDR2 YFSETQ. Trimming removed 0 bases from V and 2 bases from J, with 10 bases in between. This CDR3 spans 15 amino acids. CDR3 sequence reads: CASSLEDPSTDTQYF. The CDR3 coding sequence is TGCGCCAGCAGCTTGGAAGACCCATCCACAGATACGCAGTATTTT. Filled out from reference TRBV5-1 and TRBJ2-3, the complete variable domain reads KAGVTQTPRYLIKTRGQQVTLSCSPISGHRSVSWYQQTPGQGLQFLFEYFSETQRNKGNFPGRFSGRQFSNSRSEMNVSTLELGDSALYLCASSLEDPSTDTQYFGPGTRLTVL.

This clonotype was seen a handful of times. The chain uses TRBV7-2 and TRBJ1-3; D not resolved. The V end was cut by 4 bases, the J end by 2 bases, with 12 bases between. The CDR3 is made up of 15 amino acids. CDR1 and CDR2 from the germline V gene are SGHTA and FQGNSA. The CDR3 sequence: CASSSLGFAGNTIYF. As DNA, the CDR3 is TGTGCCAGCAGCTCCTTAGGGTTTGCTGGAAACACCATATATTTT.

The chain recombines TRBV7-9 with TRBJ2-5, with TRBD1 matching over 7 bases. Per germline, CDR1 SEHNR and CDR2 FQNEAQ (reference sequence). V lost 5 bases to trimming and J lost 5 bases; unmatched junction nucleotides: 5. This CDR3 spans 13 amino acids. The chain's CDR3 is CASSQDRRETQYF. The CDR3 DNA is TGTGCCAGCAGCCAGGACAGGCGGGAGACCCAGTACTTC.

This clonotype was seen only a few times. The genes are TRBV12-3 or TRBV12-4 and TRBJ2-5; TRBD1 matches 8 bases. V shed 4 bases and J 5 bases; nucleotides not matched to a gene: 3. The CDR3 has 13 amino acids. CDR3 sequence: CASSSRTGETQYF. The CDR3 DNA reads TGTGCCAGCAGTTCGAGGACAGGGGAGACCCAGTACTTC.

The rearrangement joins TRBV28 to TRBJ2-1; no definite D call. Looked up from germline, CDR1 is MDHEN and CDR2 is SYDVKM. The V end lost 6 bases, the J end lost 6 bases, and 15 bases lay between the germline ends. The CDR3 length is 14 residues. Here the CDR3 DNA reads TGTGCCAGCAGCTCGCCTTATTTTACCAATGAGCAGTTCTTC. It specifies CASSSPYFTNEQFF.

This clonotype was seen many times. This CDR3 reads CASPTDTQYF. Written as DNA, the CDR3 is TGTGCCAGCCCAACAGATACGCAGTATTTT. This rearrangement joins TRBV12-3 or TRBV12-4 to TRBJ2-3, with D unclear. There are 10 residues in the CDR3. Trimming shortened V by 8 bases and J by 3 bases, and 3 bases separated the two germline ends.

V and J are TRBV5-1 and TRBJ2-2; D not resolved. Trimming removed 6 bases at V and 2 bases at J, with 20 bases between. The germline V gene has CDR1 SGHRS and CDR2 YFSETQ. The CDR3 loop spans 17 amino acids. The CDR3: CASTPRSGRINTGELFF. The CDR3 nucleotides are TGCGCCAGCACCCCCAGATCCGGACGGATTAACACCGGGGAGCTGTTTTTT.

This clonotype has ten or more counts. The J gene is TRBJ2-3, the V gene TRBV5-1, with 11 bases aligning to TRBD2. Trimming at V came to 4 bases and at J to 3 bases, leaving 4 bases not matched to a gene. In germline, CDR1 is SGHRS, CDR2 YFSETQ. The CDR3 spans 15 residues. The CDR3 DNA reads as TGCGCCAGCAGCCCAACTAGCGGGAGAACAGATACGCAGTATTTT. It is translated as CASSPTSGRTDTQYF.

The genes are TRBV28 and TRBJ1-2; D perhaps matches TRBD1 (6 bases). V was trimmed by 5 bases and J by 2 bases, leaving 12 bases between them. The CDR3 loop spans 14 amino acids. Germline CDR1 and CDR2: MDHEN and SYDVKM. This chain's CDR3 is CASSAHTGNYGYTF. CDR3 sequence (DNA): TGTGCCAGCAGTGCGCATACAGGGAACTATGGCTACACCTTC.

The gene calls are TRBV20-1 and TRBJ2-3; D might be TRBD1 or TRBD2, each matching 5 bases. Per germline, CDR1 DFQATT and CDR2 SNEGSKA (reference sequence). The CDR3 is 15 residues long. V shed 4 bases and J shed 3 bases, with 17 bases lying between them. CDR3 bases: TGCAGTGCTACCAGCCACCGGGACCAGACAGATACGCAGTATTTT. Translating it yields CSATSHRDQTDTQYF.

The table lists this clonotype with a few counts. The chain couples TRBV2 to TRBJ1-1, with D unresolved. There are 13 residues in the CDR3. Per the germline V gene, CDR1 is SNHLY and CDR2 is FYNNEI. V lost 3 bases and J 3 bases, leaving 8 bases between the germline ends. The CDR3 loop reads CASSDEVDTEAFF. The CDR3 bases are TGTGCCAGCAGTGATGAAGTGGACACTGAAGCTTTCTTT.

The chain couples TRBV7-6 to TRBJ2-1; TRBD2 matches at 13 bases. The CDR3 length is 14 residues. V lost 5 bases, J lost 10 bases, and 5 bases stayed unmatched. Germline CDR1 and CDR2: SGHVS and FNYEAQ. In DNA, the CDR3 is TGTGCCAGCAGCCAGACGGGACTAGCGGGGGAGCAGTTCTTC. Its protein is CASSQTGLAGEQFF.

The chain couples TRBV7-9 to TRBJ1-3; D unclear. Germline values: CDR1 SEHNR, CDR2 FQNEAQ (reference sequence). The CDR3 runs 15 residues. V lost 4 bases, J lost 0 bases, and 10 bases lay in between. The CDR3 reads CASSYGRTSGNTIYF. The CDR3 DNA sequence: TGTGCCAGCAGCTACGGACGGACCTCTGGAAACACCATATATTTT. Together with reference TRBV7-9 and TRBJ1-3, the CDR3 gives the full variable domain: DTGVSQNPRHKITKRGQNVTFRCDPISEHNRLYWYRQTLGQGPEFLTYFQNEAQLEKSRLLSDRFSAERPKGSFSTLEIQRTEQGDSAMYLCASSYGRTSGNTIYFGEGSWLTVV.

The chain recombines TRBV10-3 with TRBJ2-3; TRBD2 matches 7 bases. The CDR3 is made up of 14 amino acids. V dropped 0 bases and J dropped 6; count of bases not matched to a gene: 3. Looked up from germline, CDR1 is ENHRY and CDR2 is SYGVKD. This CDR3 reads CAISESGGSDTQYF. CDR3 nucleotide sequence: TGTGCCATCAGTGAGTCCGGCGGGAGTGATACGCAGTATTTT.

This clonotype turned up a few times. This chain joins TRBV7-8 and TRBJ2-7; 12 positions agree with TRBD2. V shed 4 bases, J shed 4 bases, and the junction held 5 bases outside the gene matches. The germline gives CDR1 SGHVS, CDR2 FQNEAQ. The CDR3 length is 15 residues. The CDR3 DNA reads TGTGCCAGCAGCTGGACTAGCGGGGAAGAATACGAGCAGTACTTC. Translating gives CASSWTSGEEYEQYF.

This clonotype was observed a handful of times. The chain combines TRBV12-3 or TRBV12-4 with TRBJ1-6, with D perhaps matching TRBD1 (6 bases). The CDR3 extends over 14 amino acids. V dropped 3 bases and J dropped 7 bases, with 10 bases sitting between them. CDR3 protein: CASSLSRGNSPLHF. CDR3 nucleotide sequence: TGTGCCAGCAGTTTGAGCAGGGGCAATTCACCCCTCCACTTT.

This clonotype was detected many times. The chain's CDR3 is CASSLKSVWRQGYGYTF. The CDR3 DNA follows: TGTGCCAGCAGCTTAAAGTCTGTGTGGCGACAGGGCTATGGCTACACCTTC. The chain employs TRBV7-8 and TRBJ1-2, with TRBD1 matching over 7 bases. J gave up 4 bases and V 2 bases, and 13 bases lay outside the gene matches. The CDR3 runs to 17 residues. Germline V gives CDR1 SGHVS, CDR2 FQNEAQ.

The sample holds many counts of this clonotype. The V gene is TRBV28, the J gene TRBJ1-2; D is unresolved. V lost 8 bases and J lost 2, with 18 bases in between. The CDR3 sequence is 15 residues long. Per the germline V gene, CDR1 is MDHEN and CDR2 is SYDVKM. The CDR3 here is CASGGSLITNYGYTF. DNA of the CDR3: TGTGCCAGCGGCGGCAGCTTAATTACCAACTATGGCTACACCTTC.

This clonotype was seen only a few times. V and J are TRBV5-1 and TRBJ2-1; TRBD1 is a possible D gene (6 bases). Germline V lookup: CDR1 SGHRS, CDR2 YFSETQ. V was cut by 0 bases and J by 0 bases, with 10 bases left in between. CDR3 length: 16 residues. The CDR3 loop is CASSLGGTSSYNEQFF. CDR3 DNA: TGCGCCAGCAGCTTGGGGGGGACAAGCTCCTACAATGAGCAGTTCTTC.

V gene TRBV4-3 combines with J gene TRBJ2-5; 9 bases match TRBD2. Germline CDR1 is LGHNA and CDR2 is YSLEER. The V segment lost 1 base and the J segment 1 base; nucleotides outside the gene matches: 16. This CDR3 is 20 amino acids long. The DNA for the CDR3 is TGCGCCAGCAGCCAAGGTTCAACTAGCGGGCGATTCTGGACCCAAGAGACCCAGTACTTC. Its translation: CASSQGSTSGRFWTQETQYF.

On this clonotype: A much larger clonotype is one base distant, so this may be a read error. The CDR3 sequence is CDSSVGETGELFF. The CDR3 bases are TGTGACAGCAGCGTAGGGGAGACCGGGGAGCTGTTTTTT. The V and J genes are TRBV7-9 and TRBJ2-2, with D perhaps assigned TRBD1 or TRBD2 (5 bases each). Germline lookup yields CDR1 SEHNR and CDR2 FQNEAQ (reference sequence). The CDR3 spans 13 residues.

Ten or more counts support this clonotype. The V gene is TRBV27, the J gene TRBJ2-7; D might be TRBD1 (6 bases). Germline CDR1 reads MNHEY; CDR2 reads SMNVEV (reference sequence). Trimming removed 5 bases from V and 4 bases from J, with 9 bases in between. The CDR3 length is 12 residues. CDR3 loop: CASSTTGYEQYF. CDR3 in DNA: TGTGCCAGCAGTACTACAGGGTACGAGCAGTACTTC.

This chain connects TRBV5-4 to TRBJ1-2; D is unresolved. This CDR3 region has 13 residues. Trimming took off 4 bases at V and 8 bases at J, with 15 bases between the two ends. Germline-derived CDR1 and CDR2 are SGHNT and YYREEE (reference sequence). The CDR3 is CASSPGRADGYTF. In nucleotides, the CDR3 is TGTGCCAGCAGCCCCGGGAGGGCAGACGGCTACACCTTC. Supplemented by reference TRBV5-4 and TRBJ1-2, the full variable domain reads ETGVTQSPTHLIKTRGQQVTLRCSSQSGHNTVSWYQQALGQGPQFIFQYYREEENGRGNFPPRFSGLQFPNYSSELNVNALELDDSALYLCASSPGRADGYTFGSGTRLTVV.

This clonotype occurred a few times. The rearrangement uses TRBV2 and TRBJ1-5; D may be TRBD1 (5 bases). The CDR3 covers 14 residues. Germline CDR1 reads SNHLY; CDR2 reads FYNNEI. The V end was cut by 8 bases, the J end by 4 bases, with 15 bases between. The chain's CDR3 is CASSWDPFNQPQHF. The CDR3 DNA follows: TGTGCCAGCTCGTGGGACCCCTTTAATCAGCCCCAGCATTTT.

The table lists this clonotype with a few counts. The genes are TRBV20-1 and TRBJ1-6; D call uncertain. Germline V gene data show CDR1 as DFQATT and CDR2 as SNEGSKA (reference sequence). The germline V and J ends were trimmed by 4 bases and 7 bases, with 11 bases remaining between them. The CDR3 has 13 residues. CDR3: CSAIGTVNSPLHF. DNA for the CDR3: TGCAGTGCTATTGGAACAGTAAATTCACCCCTCCACTTT.

This clonotype was recorded many times. The chain recombines TRBV12-3 or TRBV12-4 with TRBJ2-3; D unclear. This CDR3 spans 12 amino acids. V was shortened by 2 bases and J by 4 bases, with 4 bases between the two germline ends. CDR3 amino acids: CASSLLADTQYF. CDR3 coding DNA: TGTGCCAGCAGTTTACTGGCAGATACGCAGTATTTT.